This T cell receptor beta chain appears in the sequencing data of a study of blood T cell repertoires in COVID-19. Study details: Sources were T cells, B-cell-depleted T cells, or PBMCs; the material itself was cDNA or gDNA.

After removal of 10 bases from V and 7 bases from J, the junction contained 10 bases not matched to a gene. The CDR3 sequence is 14 residues long. Germline V gene sequence: CDR1 MNHEY, CDR2 SVGAGI. As processed by the authors: The authors estimated nucleated cell counts from reference gene primer amplification. This table comes from immunoSEQ multiplex PCR, and its TCRdb copy is limited to in-frame clones, with some not included. V and J calls and clone size follow that table, whereas D and trimming were derived from the DNA. The table has 200,000 to 300,000 clones, 90% seen once; the top ten hold roughly 3.7%.

The material sequenced was peripheral blood. V and J are TRBV6-5 and TRBJ1-2; 12 positions match TRBD1. The source of this sequence is a woman aged 40 to 55 with acute or convalescent COVID-19. The CDR3 bases are TGTGCCACCGACGCCCGGGACAGGGGGCTTGGCTACACCTTC. Translating it yields CATDARDRGLGYTF.